This T cell receptor (beta chain) was found in a study of blood T cell repertoires in COVID-19. Background on the study: Researchers got acute and convalescent COVID-19 samples from the United States, Italy and Spain.

Generated by immunoSEQ multiplex PCR, the TCRdb table keeps only in-frame clones and is missing some. The repertoire holds about 130,000 clones, with about 80% as singletons. Only one count was recorded for this clone. The receptor was isolated from a human donor in a cohort sampled during active COVID-19. The source material was peripheral blood.

The CDR3 is CASSPRGSETQYF. The CDR3, as DNA: TGTGCCAGCTCACCACGAGGGTCCGAGACCCAGTACTTC. The V and J genes are TRBV18 and TRBJ2-5; perhaps TRBD2 as D (5 bases). The CDR3 is 13 amino acids. Trimming cost V 1 base and J 5 bases, with 8 bases left between them. The germline CDR1 and CDR2 sequences are KGHSH and LQKENI.